The 22 T cell receptor beta chains in this list originate from one sample, sequenced in a study of T cell responses to AZD1222 COVID-19 vaccine. The assay was immunoSEQ multiplex PCR, and TCRdb's table has in-frame clones only and misses some. The sample carries about 190,000 clones, about 92% recorded once. Material: peripheral blood, obtained 28 days after the second dose of the MenACWY control vaccine. The receptors come from an adult who received the MenACWY meningococcal vaccine as a control.

Comments on this clone: The same CDR3 is also encoded by other DNA sequences in this sample. This chain links TRBV29-1 with TRBJ2-7; D perhaps matches TRBD2 (6 bases). The CDR3 covers 10 residues. CDR1 is SQVTM, CDR2 ANQGSEA, per germline. V lost 6 bases and J lost 4, with 7 bases in between. CDR3 loop: CSVGGYEQYF. In nucleotides, the CDR3 is TGCAGCGTCGGGGGTTACGAGCAGTACTTC.

This clone was counted between two and nine times. The J gene is TRBJ2-2, the V gene TRBV6-5; 10 bases align to TRBD2. V dropped 8 bases and J dropped 6; count of bases not matched to a gene: 9. Germline CDR1 reads MNHEY; CDR2 reads SVGAGI. The CDR3 contains 15 residues. This CDR3 is CASRRTSGDSGELFF. The CDR3 nucleotides are TGTGCCAGCCGTAGGACTAGCGGTGATTCCGGGGAGCTGTTTTTT.

Here the CDR3 DNA reads TGCGCCAGCAGCTACGGACAGGGGGGCGGGGAGCTGTTTTTT. This codes for CASSYGQGGGELFF. The V call is TRBV5-1, the J call TRBJ2-2, with 10 bases that match TRBD1. CDR1 SGHRS and CDR2 YFSETQ come from the germline V gene. J lost 7 bases, V lost 3 bases, and 3 bases had no gene match. The CDR3 contains 14 residues. Looking up the rest from reference TRBV5-1 and TRBJ2-2 gives the full variable domain: KAGVTQTPRYLIKTRGQQVTLSCSPISGHRSVSWYQQTPGQGLQFLFEYFSETQRNKGNFPGRFSGRQFSNSRSEMNVSTLELGDSALYLCASSYGQGGGELFFGEGSRLTVL.

The chain joins TRBV4-1 to TRBJ2-1; 10 bases map to TRBD2. CDR3 length: 17 residues. Germline trimming cut 1 base from V and 3 bases from J; bases unmatched to any gene: 6. Germline CDR1 and CDR2: MGHRA and YSYEKL. The CDR3: CASSQGAGTSVYNEQFF. DNA of the CDR3: TGCGCCAGCAGCCAAGGCGCCGGGACTAGCGTCTACAATGAGCAGTTCTTC.

The rearrangement links TRBV18 to TRBJ2-7; D possibly corresponds to TRBD2 (6 bases). This CDR3 is 14 amino acids long. Germline assignment: CDR1 KGHSH and CDR2 LQKENI. V was shortened by 2 bases and J by 0 bases, with 8 bases between the two germline ends. The CDR3 bases are TGTGCCAGCTCACCAGGGGACTCCTCCTACGAGCAGTACTTC. It yields the protein CASSPGDSSYEQYF.

The chain joins TRBV12-5 to TRBJ2-3; D is perhaps TRBD1 or TRBD2 (5 bases each). The CDR3 loop spans 13 amino acids. Germline CDR1 LGHNT, CDR2 FRNRAP. The ends were cut back, 0 bases at V and 4 bases at J, with 5 bases in the middle. The CDR3 coding sequence is TGTGCTAGTGGTTTGGTGGGGGCAGATACGCAGTATTTT. It encodes CASGLVGADTQYF.

The chain combines TRBV19 with TRBJ1-1, with D possibly matching TRBD1 (5 bases). This CDR3 spans 15 amino acids. The V and J ends lost 3 bases and 4 bases respectively, with 15 bases between them. From germline, CDR1 is LNHDA and CDR2 SQIVND (reference sequence). CDR3 sequence reads: CASSIGGGGITEAFF. Written as DNA, the CDR3 is TGTGCCAGTAGTATCGGGGGGGGAGGGATCACTGAAGCTTTCTTT.

The chain links TRBV27 to TRBJ2-7; perhaps TRBD1 as D (5 bases). The CDR3 contains 15 residues. From germline, CDR1 is MNHEY and CDR2 SMNVEV (reference sequence). Trimming took 0 bases from V and 3 from J, leaving 12 bases between them. Written as DNA, the CDR3 is TGTGCCAGCAGTTTATCGGCAGGGCTAAACTACGAGCAGTACTTC. It encodes CASSLSAGLNYEQYF.

The V call is TRBV6-5, the J call TRBJ1-1; TRBD1 is a possible D gene (5 bases). The CDR3 spans 12 residues. V lost 4 bases and J lost 6, with 9 bases in between. Germline V gene data show CDR1 as MNHEY and CDR2 as SVGAGI. This CDR3 reads CASSSRGAEAFF. In nucleotides, the CDR3 is TGTGCCAGCAGTTCCCGGGGGGCTGAAGCTTTCTTT.

The CDR3 is CASRPAGEAFF. The CDR3 DNA is TGTGCCAGCAGGCCGGCAGGTGAAGCTTTCTTT. The chain employs TRBV6-5 and TRBJ1-1; D remains unclear. This CDR3 is built from 11 residues. The V end lost 6 bases, the J end lost 7 bases, and 9 bases lay between the germline ends. The germline V gene has CDR1 MNHEY and CDR2 SVGAGI.

The genes are TRBV9 and TRBJ2-3, with 7 bases matching TRBD2. Germline CDR1 is SGDLS and CDR2 is YYNGEE. Trimming removed 0 bases from V and 6 bases from J; junction bases left unmatched: 7. CDR3 length: 15 amino acids. CDR3 residues: CASSVDASGPDTQYF. The CDR3 bases are TGTGCCAGCAGCGTAGATGCTAGCGGCCCGGATACGCAGTATTTT.

The J gene is TRBJ2-7, the V gene TRBV19; perhaps TRBD2 as D (5 bases). The germline V gene has CDR1 LNHDA and CDR2 SQIVND (reference sequence). V dropped 3 bases and J dropped 7 bases, with 19 bases sitting between them. The CDR3 loop spans 15 amino acids. CDR3 sequence reads: CASSIVFGSGIEQYF. The CDR3 nucleotides read TGTGCCAGTAGTATTGTCTTTGGGTCCGGGATAGAGCAGTACTTC. Filled out from reference TRBV19 and TRBJ2-7, the complete variable domain reads DGGITQSPKYLFRKEGQNVTLSCEQNLNHDAMYWYRQDPGQGLRLIYYSQIVNDFQKGDIAEGYSVSREKKESFPLTVTSAQKNPTAFYLCASSIVFGSGIEQYFGPGTRLTVT.

The V gene is TRBV30, the J gene TRBJ1-4; D not resolved. CDR3 length: 12 residues. Germline CDR1 GTSNPN, CDR2 SVGIG (reference sequence). Trimming cost V 3 bases and J 8 bases, with 10 bases left between them. Here the CDR3 reads CAWSRPDEKLFF. Written as DNA, the CDR3 is TGTGCCTGGAGCCGACCGGACGAAAAACTGTTTTTT. The whole variable domain, remainder taken from reference TRBV30 and TRBJ1-4, is SQTIHQWPATLVQPVGSPLSLECTVEGTSNPNLYWYRQAAGRGLQLLFYSVGIGQISSEVPQNLSASRPQDRQFILSSKKLLLSDSGFYLCAWSRPDEKLFFGSGTQLSVL.

This clone has a single count. The chain uses TRBV28 and TRBJ1-3; D ambiguous. V lost 2 bases and J 0 bases, leaving 8 bases between the germline ends. Germline CDR1 reads MDHEN; CDR2 reads SYDVKM. The CDR3 totals 15 residues. The DNA of the CDR3 is TGTGCCAGCAGTTTAAGGCTGTTCTCTGGAAACACCATATATTTT. Its translation: CASSLRLFSGNTIYF.

The V gene is TRBV12-3 or TRBV12-4, the J gene TRBJ1-2; the D is unclear. Trimming took 3 bases from V and 3 from J, leaving 8 bases between them. The CDR3 totals 13 residues. CDR3 residues: CASSFSADYGYTF. The DNA of the CDR3 is TGTGCCAGCAGTTTCAGCGCAGACTATGGCTACACCTTC.

This chain links TRBV19 with TRBJ1-1; D uncertain. V gave up 4 bases and J gave up 2 bases, with 8 bases separating them. This CDR3 is 13 amino acids long. Germline CDR1 is LNHDA and CDR2 is SQIVND (reference sequence). CDR3 sequence reads: CASSNEVNTEAFF. The CDR3, as DNA: TGTGCCAGTAGTAACGAGGTTAACACTGAAGCTTTCTTT.

The chain carries TRBV3-1 (or the pseudogene TRBV3-2) and TRBJ2-7; 8 nucleotides align to TRBD1. This CDR3 spans 16 amino acids. The germline V gene has CDR1 LGHDT and CDR2 YNNKEL (reference sequence). J lost 3 bases, V lost 1 base, and 8 bases had no gene match. The chain's CDR3 is CASSQAKTGAFYEQYF. CDR3 sequence (DNA): TGTGCCAGCAGCCAAGCAAAGACAGGGGCGTTCTACGAGCAGTACTTC.

The J gene is TRBJ2-7, the V gene TRBV6-5; 7 bases align to TRBD2. The CDR3 is made up of 14 amino acids. Germline trimming cut 5 bases from V and 6 bases from J; bases unmatched to any gene: 10. CDR1 MNHEY and CDR2 SVGAGI come from the germline V gene. Here the CDR3 DNA reads TGTGCCAGCAGTCCCAGGCGGGAGAGGGGCGAGCAGTACTTC. Protein sequence: CASSPRRERGEQYF.

This clone has only a few counts. The gene calls are TRBV10-2 and TRBJ1-1; weak D call: TRBD1 (6 bases). In germline, CDR1 is WSHSY, CDR2 SAAADI. Trimming stripped 3 bases from V and 2 bases from J, with 7 bases between. This CDR3 is built from 13 residues. For the CDR3, the DNA is TGCGCCAGCAGTGACAGGGGTAACACTGAAGCTTTCTTT. Its protein is CASSDRGNTEAFF.

This chain links TRBV7-2 with TRBJ2-5; a weak D match, TRBD1 (6 bases). Per germline, CDR1 SGHTA and CDR2 FQGNSA. Trimming shortened V by 2 bases and J by 4 bases, and 17 bases separated the two germline ends. The CDR3 length is 16 residues. The CDR3 protein is CASSLWGRLGLETQYF. Written as DNA, the CDR3 is TGTGCCAGCAGCTTATGGGGGCGCTTGGGGTTAGAGACCCAGTACTTC.

The chain employs TRBV30 and TRBJ2-1; TRBD2 matches at 12 bases. V lost 1 base, J lost 13 bases, and 5 bases stayed unmatched. CDR3 length: 13 residues. Germline loops: CDR1 GTSNPN, CDR2 SVGIG (reference sequence). Here the CDR3 DNA reads TGTGCCTGGAGTGGGCTAGCGGGAGGGATACAGTTCTTC. Amino acids: CAWSGLAGGIQFF. Supplemented by reference TRBV30 and TRBJ2-1, the full variable domain reads SQTIHQWPATLVQPVGSPLSLECTVEGTSNPNLYWYRQAAGRGLQLLFYSVGIGQISSEVPQNLSASRPQDRQFILSSKKLLLSDSGFYLCAWSGLAGGIQFFGPGTRLTVL.

This chain joins TRBV7-2 and TRBJ2-3; D gene uncertain. Germline V gene data show CDR1 as SGHTA and CDR2 as FQGNSA. This CDR3 region has 14 residues. V lost 4 bases and J lost 2, with 10 bases in between. The CDR3 DNA is TGTGCCAGCAGCTCCTATCTCGCCACAGATACGCAGTATTTT. It specifies CASSSYLATDTQYF. The full variable domain, rest sourced from reference TRBV7-2 and TRBJ2-3, is GAGVSQSPSNKVTEKGKDVELRCDPISGHTALYWYRQSLGQGLEFLIYFQGNSAPDKSGLPSDRFSAERTGGSVSTLTIQRTQQEDSAVYLCASSSYLATDTQYFGPGTRLTVL.